Below, 32 T cell receptor beta chains from the same sample are listed, as sequenced in a study of CD8 T cells in Susac syndrome. RNA amounts of roughly 0.5 to 1 ug underwent reverse transcription with random hexamers. TCRdb used MiXCR to reprocess the immunoSEQ multiplex PCR reads, holding one entry per CDR3 protein. Of under 150,000 distinct CDR3 sequences in the sample, around 91% were seen once. Sequencing was done on a sample of CD8+ T cells from PBMCs. All receptors derive from a human donor with multiple sclerosis.

The chain recombines TRBV27 with TRBJ1-4; no reliable D call. V was trimmed by 0 bases and J by 4 bases, leaving 9 bases between them. The germline V gene encodes CDR1 MNHEY and CDR2 SMNVEV (reference sequence). This CDR3 region has 15 residues. The DNA for the CDR3 is TGTGCCAGCAGTTTATCGGCGGCCGGTAATGAAAAACTGTTTTTT. Protein product: CASSLSAAGNEKLFF.

The chain uses TRBV24-1 and TRBJ2-1; perhaps TRBD2 as D (5 bases). CDR3 size: 13 residues. Trimming left V 5 bases short and J 5 bases short, with 9 bases between. Per the germline V gene, CDR1 is KGHDR and CDR2 is SFDVKD. The CDR3 bases are TGTGCCACCAGTGTCGGGGATGACAATGAGCAGTTCTTC. It encodes CATSVGDDNEQFF.

This chain links TRBV3-1 with TRBJ1-1; D remains unclear. CDR1 LGHDT and CDR2 YNNKEL come from the germline V gene (reference sequence). V was pared by 0 bases and J by 7 bases, with 9 bases between. The CDR3 totals 13 residues. This CDR3 reads CASSQDYRDEAFF. In DNA, the CDR3 is TGTGCCAGCAGCCAAGATTATAGGGATGAAGCTTTCTTT.

The chain carries TRBV20-1 and TRBJ2-7, with 8 bases aligning to TRBD2. This CDR3 spans 15 amino acids. The germline gives CDR1 DFQATT, CDR2 SNEGSKA (reference sequence). The J segment lost 0 bases and the V segment lost 2 bases, leaving 6 bases of the junction unmatched. The CDR3 DNA is TGCAGTGCTAGATCTCTAGCGGGTGTCTCCTACGAGCAGTACTTC. This codes for CSARSLAGVSYEQYF.

The chain employs TRBV23-1 and TRBJ2-2, with 10 bases identical to TRBD1. TRBV23-1 is sorted into the ORF group, with uncertain function. Trimming at V came to 8 bases and at J to 0 bases, leaving 12 bases not matched to a gene. The CDR3 consists of 18 residues. Here the CDR3 reads CASSTGGVLNTNTGELFF. In nucleotides, the CDR3 is TGCGCCAGCTCGACAGGGGGCGTCCTTAATACGAACACCGGGGAGCTGTTTTTT.

V gene TRBV7-9 combines with J gene TRBJ2-1; D tentatively fits TRBD1 or TRBD2 (5 bases each). The CDR3 sequence is 14 residues long. Trimming shortened V by 3 bases and J by 7 bases, and 13 bases separated the two germline ends. Germline V gives CDR1 SEHNR, CDR2 FQNEAQ (reference sequence). The CDR3 nucleotides read TGTGCCAGCAGCTTCCCGGGACCTTGGAATGAGCAGTTCTTC. This translates into CASSFPGPWNEQFF.

J is TRBJ2-1 and V is TRBV29-1, with 13 bases matching TRBD2. V was clipped by 7 bases and J by 10 bases; unmatched bases: 13. The CDR3 contains 15 residues. Germline loops: CDR1 SQVTM, CDR2 ANQGSEA. In DNA, the CDR3 is TGCAGCGCCGCTCCGAAGCCGGGACTAGCGGGAGAGCAGTTCTTC. It codes for CSAAPKPGLAGEQFF.

J is TRBJ2-7 and V is TRBV3-1, with 9 bases fitting TRBD1. V lost 4 bases and J lost 6; bases outside the gene matches: 19. Germline CDR1 is LGHDT and CDR2 is YNNKEL (reference sequence). The CDR3 runs to 18 residues. CDR3 sequence reads: CASSPLSRPGQGIAEQYF. The CDR3 nucleotides are TGTGCCAGCAGCCCGCTCAGTCGACCGGGACAGGGAATCGCCGAGCAGTACTTC.

This rearrangement joins TRBV24-1 to TRBJ2-3, with 7 bases aligning to TRBD1. The CDR3 extends over 17 amino acids. V shed 1 base and J 2 bases; nucleotides not matched to a gene: 8. Germline-derived CDR1 and CDR2 are KGHDR and SFDVKD. CDR3 in amino acids: CATSDLETGSTTDTQYF. For the CDR3, the DNA is TGTGCCACCAGTGATTTAGAGACAGGGTCAACCACAGATACGCAGTATTTT.

J is TRBJ1-1 and V is TRBV15; D might be TRBD1 (5 bases). The CDR3 sequence is 17 residues long. Trimming stripped 2 bases from V and 0 bases from J, with 16 bases between. Germline loops: CDR1 LNHNV, CDR2 YYDKDF (reference sequence). The CDR3 is CATSRPPAGAMNTEAFF. CDR3 in DNA: TGTGCCACCAGCAGACCCCCGGCCGGGGCAATGAACACTGAAGCTTTCTTT.

In this sample, this clonotype turned up once. The gene calls are TRBV7-2 and TRBJ2-7; possibly TRBD2 for D (6 bases). Trimming stripped 8 bases from V and 6 bases from J, with 17 bases between. The germline V gene encodes CDR1 SGHTA and CDR2 FQGNSA. CDR3 size: 13 residues. The CDR3 protein is CASEGPQGLEQYF. CDR3 nucleotide sequence: TGTGCCAGCGAAGGACCTCAGGGACTCGAGCAGTACTTC.

The rearrangement joins TRBV27 to TRBJ2-1; 12 nucleotides align to TRBD2. This CDR3 spans 16 amino acids. V dropped 0 bases and J dropped 6; count of bases not matched to a gene: 3. Germline V CDR1 and CDR2: MNHEY, SMNVEV (reference sequence). CDR3 nucleotides: TGTGCCAGCAGTTTATCCCTAGCGGGAGGGGGCAATGAGCAGTTCTTC. Amino acids: CASSLSLAGGGNEQFF.

The rearrangement uses TRBV30 and TRBJ2-5; 10 nucleotides agree with TRBD2. V lost 4 bases and J lost 2; bases outside the gene matches: 13. CDR3 length: 17 amino acids. Germline CDR1 and CDR2: GTSNPN and SVGIG (reference sequence). DNA for the CDR3: TGTGCCTGGACGACCTTCGGTGCTAGCGGGAGACAAGAGACCCAGTACTTC. The encoded protein is CAWTTFGASGRQETQYF. The full variable domain, in which reference TRBV30 and TRBJ2-5 provide the parts outside the CDR3, is SQTIHQWPATLVQPVGSPLSLECTVEGTSNPNLYWYRQAAGRGLQLLFYSVGIGQISSEVPQNLSASRPQDRQFILSSKKLLLSDSGFYLCAWTTFGASGRQETQYFGPGTRLLVL.

The V and J genes are TRBV28 and TRBJ2-7; D is perhaps TRBD1 (6 bases). The CDR3 is 14 amino acids. CDR1 is MDHEN, CDR2 SYDVKM, per germline. Trimming removed 6 bases at V and 2 bases at J, with 14 bases between. In nucleotides, the CDR3 is TGTGCCAGCAGCCCAACAGGGAACCCCTACGAGCAGTACTTC. This encodes CASSPTGNPYEQYF. The whole variable domain, remainder taken from reference TRBV28 and TRBJ2-7, is DVKVTQSSRYLVKRTGEKVFLECVQDMDHENMFWYRQDPGLGLRLIYFSYDVKMKEKGDIPEGYSVSREKKERFSLILESASTNQTSMYLCASSPTGNPYEQYFGPGTRLTVT.

J is TRBJ2-7 and V is TRBV18, with 10 bases identical to TRBD2. Trimming removed 3 bases from V and 3 bases from J; junction bases left unmatched: 11. This CDR3 is 17 amino acids long. CDR1 is KGHSH and CDR2 is LQKENI in the germline V gene. CDR3 amino acids: CASSPGESGRALYEQYF. CDR3 nucleotides: TGTGCCAGCTCACCGGGAGAGAGCGGGAGGGCCCTCTACGAGCAGTACTTC. The whole variable domain, filled in from reference TRBV18 and TRBJ2-7, reads NAGVMQNPRHLVRRRGQEARLRCSPMKGHSHVYWYRQLPEEGLKFMVYLQKENIIDESGMPKERFSAEFPKEGPSILRIQQVVRGDSAAYFCASSPGESGRALYEQYFGPGTRLTVT.

V and J are TRBV19 and TRBJ2-3, with D possibly being TRBD2 (7 bases). CDR3 size: 13 residues. V lost 8 bases and J lost 2, with 11 bases in between. The V gene's germline CDR1 is LNHDA and CDR2 SQIVND (reference sequence). CDR3 region: CASGRGVTDTQYF. CDR3 in DNA: TGTGCCAGTGGGAGGGGGGTCACAGATACGCAGTATTTT.

The genes are TRBV30 and TRBJ2-1; no definite D call. The CDR3 is 12 amino acids. Trimming took off 3 bases at V and 5 bases at J, with 8 bases between the two ends. CDR1 GTSNPN and CDR2 SVGIG come from the germline V gene (reference sequence). The CDR3 nucleotides read TGTGCCTGGAGGGGCCCCGACAATGAGCAGTTCTTC. This codes for CAWRGPDNEQFF.

The V and J genes are TRBV30 and TRBJ2-7, with 10 bases fitting TRBD1. V trimming: 0 bases; J trimming: 3 bases; junction bases outside the gene matches: 2. CDR3 length: 14 residues. Germline lookup yields CDR1 GTSNPN and CDR2 SVGIG (reference sequence). The CDR3: CAWSVRDRGYEQYF. The DNA for the CDR3 is TGTGCCTGGAGTGTAAGGGACAGGGGCTACGAGCAGTACTTC.

V gene TRBV12-3 or TRBV12-4 combines with J gene TRBJ2-3; 8 positions match TRBD2. The J segment lost 5 bases and the V segment lost 7 bases, leaving 8 bases of the junction unmatched. The CDR3 length is 14 residues. CDR3 in amino acids: CASTPGGREDTQYF. The CDR3 nucleotides read TGTGCCAGCACCCCGGGGGGGAGGGAAGATACGCAGTATTTT.

This chain joins TRBV4-1 and TRBJ2-7; D is perhaps TRBD1 (7 bases). The CDR3 is made up of 15 amino acids. The V end was cut by 6 bases, the J end by 2 bases, with 17 bases between. Germline CDR1 reads MGHRA; CDR2 reads YSYEKL. This chain's CDR3 is CASSSSRGAPYEQYF. The CDR3 DNA reads TGCGCCAGCAGTTCAAGCAGGGGGGCTCCCTACGAGCAGTACTTC.

The chain joins TRBV4-2 to TRBJ2-7; the D gene is possibly TRBD2 (6 bases). CDR3 length equals 12 residues. Trimming took 5 bases from V and 6 from J, leaving 11 bases between them. The germline gives CDR1 LGHNA, CDR2 YNFKEQ. DNA for the CDR3: TGTGCCAGCAGCGGGGGACTCCCCGAGCAGTACTTC. Translated, it gives CASSGGLPEQYF.

The rearrangement links TRBV4-2 to TRBJ2-5, with D tentatively TRBD2 (5 bases). The end of the DNA fits TRBJ2-1 better, so the J call may be wrong. The CDR3 loop spans 13 amino acids. Germline CDR1 is LGHNA and CDR2 is YNFKEQ. The CDR3 DNA reads TGTGCCAGCAGCCAAGAAGTACTAAGCGGCCAGTTCTTC. It specifies CASSQEVLSGQFF.

The J gene is TRBJ2-1, the V gene TRBV19, with D hard to call. V was clipped by 2 bases and J by 1 base, with 9 bases between them. This CDR3 has 15 amino acids. Germline CDR1 LNHDA, CDR2 SQIVND (reference sequence). This CDR3 is CASSIMVGSYNEQFF. The CDR3 DNA is TGTGCCAGTAGTATAATGGTCGGGTCCTACAATGAGCAGTTCTTC.

The J gene is TRBJ1-1, the V gene TRBV7-8; D unresolved. Trimming removed 7 bases at V and 1 base at J, with 13 bases between. There are 14 residues in the CDR3. Per germline, CDR1 SGHVS and CDR2 FQNEAQ. Here the CDR3 reads CASTLLTQNTEAFF. CDR3 DNA sequence: TGTGCCAGCACCCTTCTTACCCAGAACACTGAAGCTTTCTTT. The full variable domain, its missing parts supplied by reference TRBV7-8 and TRBJ1-1, is GAGVSQSPRYKVAKRGQDVALRCDPISGHVSLFWYQQALGQGPEFLTYFQNEAQLDKSGLPSDRFFAERPEGSVSTLKIQRTQQEDSAVYLCASTLLTQNTEAFFGQGTRLTVV.

The chain joins TRBV28 to TRBJ2-7, with 10 bases that match TRBD1. This CDR3 region has 15 residues. The V segment lost 4 bases and the J segment 2 bases; nucleotides outside the gene matches: 5. Germline V gene sequence: CDR1 MDHEN, CDR2 SYDVKM. CDR3 coding DNA: TGTGCCAGCAGTTCCTTCGGACAGGGGGCCTACGAGCAGTACTTC. This translates into CASSSFGQGAYEQYF.

The table lists this clonotype with a few counts. The chain carries TRBV27 and TRBJ2-7; D gene unclear. Germline lookup yields CDR1 MNHEY and CDR2 SMNVEV (reference sequence). This CDR3 comprises 13 residues. V gave up 3 bases and J gave up 0 bases, with 6 bases separating them. Here the CDR3 reads CASSLAVSYEQYF. CDR3 sequence (DNA): TGTGCCAGCAGTTTGGCAGTCTCCTACGAGCAGTACTTC.

This chain links TRBV27 with TRBJ2-1; 7 bases map to TRBD1. Germline CDR1 MNHEY, CDR2 SMNVEV (reference sequence). V dropped 5 bases and J dropped 4; count of bases not matched to a gene: 5. The CDR3 is 14 amino acids. This CDR3 reads CASSPGTEYNEQFF. The DNA of the CDR3 is TGTGCCAGCAGTCCGGGGACAGAATACAATGAGCAGTTCTTC.

The V and J genes are TRBV28 and TRBJ2-7, with a possible D match to TRBD2 (5 bases). This CDR3 region has 13 residues. V was trimmed by 2 bases and J by 5 bases, leaving 10 bases between them. The germline V gene encodes CDR1 MDHEN and CDR2 SYDVKM. The CDR3 here is CASSLRGRDEQYF. CDR3 bases: TGTGCCAGCAGTTTACGGGGAAGGGACGAGCAGTACTTC. Combining the CDR3 with reference TRBV28 and TRBJ2-7 gives the whole variable domain DVKVTQSSRYLVKRTGEKVFLECVQDMDHENMFWYRQDPGLGLRLIYFSYDVKMKEKGDIPEGYSVSREKKERFSLILESASTNQTSMYLCASSLRGRDEQYFGPGTRLTVT.

This clonotype was counted a single time. The chain has TRBV3-1 and TRBJ2-1, with 8 bases identical to TRBD2. This CDR3 contains 16 residues. Germline CDR1 reads LGHDT; CDR2 reads YNNKEL (reference sequence). Trimming took 1 base from V and 10 from J; bases not matched to a gene: 12. DNA for the CDR3: TGTGCCAGCAGCCAAGCAATTCCGGGACTAGGCCGGGAGCAGTTCTTC. This sequence encodes CASSQAIPGLGREQFF.

The J gene is TRBJ1-2, the V gene TRBV7-9, with 12 bases fitting TRBD1. CDR3 length: 16 amino acids. J was trimmed by 4 bases and V by 7 bases; bases with no gene match: 10. Germline V gene sequence: CDR1 SEHNR, CDR2 FQNEAQ (reference sequence). Here the CDR3 DNA reads TGTGCCAGCAACTGGTTGGGGACAGGGGGCATCTATGGCTACACCTTC. Amino acids: CASNWLGTGGIYGYTF.

The chain uses TRBV11-2 and TRBJ2-7; D possibly corresponds to TRBD1 (6 bases). Germline values: CDR1 SGHAT, CDR2 FQNNGV. The V gene lost 1 base and the J gene lost 2 bases, with 15 bases spanning the gap. The CDR3 consists of 16 residues. CDR3 nucleotides: TGTGCCAGCAGCTTAGGGTTTACAGGGCCAACCTACGAGCAGTACTTC. Its protein product is CASSLGFTGPTYEQYF.

This chain connects TRBV12-3 or TRBV12-4 to TRBJ2-1, with a possible D match to TRBD2 (6 bases). V was pared by 2 bases and J by 8 bases, with 16 bases between. The CDR3 consists of 15 residues. CDR3 loop: CASSLPVGLLDEQFF. The CDR3, as DNA: TGTGCCAGCAGTTTACCCGTGGGACTCTTGGATGAGCAGTTCTTC.